This T cell receptor beta chain was recovered during a study of CD8+ T cells in alopecia areata. The sequencing template was cDNA reverse transcribed from extracted RNA. TCRdb keeps only in-frame clones here, not all; method: immunoSEQ multiplex PCR. Altogether around 140,000 clones are present, around 83% being singletons, with the ten largest covering less than 15%. The CDR3 consists of 14 residues. Germline CDR1 is SGHRS and CDR2 is YFSETQ. V lost 2 bases and J 2 bases, leaving 11 bases between the germline ends. Sample treatment: oral pan-JAK inhibitor, 5-10 mg twice daily. The V call is TRBV5-1, the J call TRBJ2-7; possible D gene TRBD1, 5 bases. The sequences come from CD8+ T cells sorted from blood, collected at week 4, from a patient treated with tofacitinib. This TCR was sampled from a human donor with alopecia areata. CDR3 nucleotide sequence: TGCGCCAGCAGCTTAGGCGACAGTCCCTACGAGCAGTACTTC. Protein: CASSLGDSPYEQYF.